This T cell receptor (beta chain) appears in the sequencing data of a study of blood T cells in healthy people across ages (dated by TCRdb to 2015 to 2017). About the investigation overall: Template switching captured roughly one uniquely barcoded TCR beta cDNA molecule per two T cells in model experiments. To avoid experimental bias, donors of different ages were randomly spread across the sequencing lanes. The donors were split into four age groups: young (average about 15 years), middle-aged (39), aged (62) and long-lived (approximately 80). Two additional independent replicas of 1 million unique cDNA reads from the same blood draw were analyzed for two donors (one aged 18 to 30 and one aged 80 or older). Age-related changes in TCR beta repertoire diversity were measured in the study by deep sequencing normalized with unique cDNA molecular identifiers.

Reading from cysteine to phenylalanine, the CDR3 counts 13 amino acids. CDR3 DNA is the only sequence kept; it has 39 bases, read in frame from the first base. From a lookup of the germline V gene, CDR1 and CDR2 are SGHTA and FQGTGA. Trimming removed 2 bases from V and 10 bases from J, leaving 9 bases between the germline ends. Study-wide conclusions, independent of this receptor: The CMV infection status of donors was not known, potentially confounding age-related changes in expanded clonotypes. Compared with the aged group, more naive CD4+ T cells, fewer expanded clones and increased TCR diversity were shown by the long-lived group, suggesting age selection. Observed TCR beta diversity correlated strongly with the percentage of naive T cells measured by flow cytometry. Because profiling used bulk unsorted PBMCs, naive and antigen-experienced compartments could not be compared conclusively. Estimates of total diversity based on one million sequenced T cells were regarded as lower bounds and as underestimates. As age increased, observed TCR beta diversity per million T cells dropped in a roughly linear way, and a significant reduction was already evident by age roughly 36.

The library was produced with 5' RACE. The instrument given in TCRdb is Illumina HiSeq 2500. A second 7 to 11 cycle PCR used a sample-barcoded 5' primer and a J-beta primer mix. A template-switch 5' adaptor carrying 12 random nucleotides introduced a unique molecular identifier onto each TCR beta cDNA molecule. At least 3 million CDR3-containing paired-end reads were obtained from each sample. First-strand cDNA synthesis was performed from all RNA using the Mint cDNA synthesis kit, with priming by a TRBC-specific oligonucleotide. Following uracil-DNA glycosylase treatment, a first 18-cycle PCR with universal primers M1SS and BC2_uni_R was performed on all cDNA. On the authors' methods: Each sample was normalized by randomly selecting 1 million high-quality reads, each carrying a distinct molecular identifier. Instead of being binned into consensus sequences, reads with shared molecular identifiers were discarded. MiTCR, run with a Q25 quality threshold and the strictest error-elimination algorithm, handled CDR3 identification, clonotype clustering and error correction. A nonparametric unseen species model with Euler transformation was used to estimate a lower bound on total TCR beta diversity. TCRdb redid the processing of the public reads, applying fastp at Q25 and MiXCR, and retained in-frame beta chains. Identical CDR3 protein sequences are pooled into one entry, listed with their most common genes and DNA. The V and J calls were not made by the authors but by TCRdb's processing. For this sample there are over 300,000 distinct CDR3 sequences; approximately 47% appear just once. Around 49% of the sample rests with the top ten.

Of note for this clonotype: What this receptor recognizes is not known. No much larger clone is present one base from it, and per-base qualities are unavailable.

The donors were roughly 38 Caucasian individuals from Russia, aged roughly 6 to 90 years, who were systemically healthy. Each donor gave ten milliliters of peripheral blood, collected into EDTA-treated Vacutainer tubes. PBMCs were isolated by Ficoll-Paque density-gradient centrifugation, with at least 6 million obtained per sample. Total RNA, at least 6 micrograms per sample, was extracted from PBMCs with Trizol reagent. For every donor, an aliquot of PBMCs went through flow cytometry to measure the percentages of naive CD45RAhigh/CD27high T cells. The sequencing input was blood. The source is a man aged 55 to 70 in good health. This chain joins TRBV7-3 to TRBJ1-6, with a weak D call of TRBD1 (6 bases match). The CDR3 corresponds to CASSLEGGSPLHF. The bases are TGTGCCAGCAGCTTAGAGGGGGGCTCACCCCTCCACTTT.